This TCR beta chain was identified in a study of pediatric ulcerative colitis. This CDR3 is 16 amino acids long. V shed 0 bases and J shed 0 bases, with 9 bases lying between them. The germline V gene has CDR1 SGHVS and CDR2 FNYEAQ. Assay: immunoSEQ multiplex PCR; the TCRdb copy retains only in-frame clones and omits some. Among about 36,000 clones listed, less than 85% were seen once. The source of this sequence is a girl between 10 and 17 years old with moderate ulcerative colitis. The V gene is TRBV7-6, the J gene TRBJ2-1, with D possibly TRBD2 on 5 matching bases. Sequenced sample: blood. The CDR3 DNA reads TGTGCCAGCAGCTTAGCGAGGGCTTTCTCCTACAATGAGCAGTTCTTC. As protein: CASSLARAFSYNEQFF.